This entry is about one T cell receptor (beta chain). Its cognate antigen is unknown. The CDR3 is 15 residues long. Trimming took off 4 bases at V and 4 bases at J, with 17 bases between the two ends. The germline gives CDR1 SGDLS, CDR2 YYNGEE. These data come from a study of T cell responses to AZD1222 COVID-19 vaccine. Libraries were prepared by immunoSEQ multiplex PCR; TCRdb keeps only in-frame clonotypes and omits some of them. The table includes about 140,000 clones, around 92% detected once. Study-level findings and limits: Among AZD1222 vaccinees, only six or seven were seropositive at baseline. Clonal diversity was possibly underestimated, and the donors were mostly white British, with more females. Increases in Spike-specific TCR breadth and depth were seen after two AZD1222 doses.

The receptor's source is an adult in good health. The chain has TRBV9 and TRBJ2-5, with D possibly matching TRBD1 (5 bases). Sample: peripheral blood, taken on day 0 of AZD1222 vaccination. CDR3 sequence (DNA): TGTGCCAGCAGCTCCCCGAGCTGGGGCCCAGAGACCCAGTACTTC. The encoded protein is CASSSPSWGPETQYF.